What follows is one T cell receptor beta chain and its context. Only a few counts were recorded for this clone. Its antigen remains undetermined. No per-base quality is available; no much larger clone lies one base away. This sample was included in a study of cytomegalovirus exposure and HLA in healthy donors (dated by TCRdb to about 2017). Turning to the overall study: An earlier analysis of some 550 of the donors reported roughly 270 Gb of sequence data and 100 million to 130 million unique TCR beta sequences from some 180 million T cells. High-throughput TCR immunosequencing, statistical association of individual TCRs with disease status, and machine learning were combined to predict cytomegalovirus infection status. Class I and class II HLA loci were covered by the typing at four-digit resolution. An earlier analysis of about 600 of the donors used high-throughput TCR beta sequencing to judge whether each TCR beta V gene segment behaved as functional or pseudogenic. Besides the first cohort of under 700 subjects, a separate validation cohort made up of 90 to 150 different subjects was used. Donor age, sex, ethnicity and CMV serostatus were compiled together with the repertoire data. In a later analysis, previously published TCR beta repertoires from 600 to 850 donors were re-analyzed and high-resolution HLA genotyping was added so that TCR occurrence patterns could be studied. The number of typed donors differed by locus: about 620-640 for A, B, C, DRB1 and DQB1; about 520 for DQA1; about 600 for DPA1; and around 470 for DPB1. The study aimed to test whether cataloging public T cell receptors could reveal signatures of past pathogen exposure. An early release that covered some 640 HLA-typed donors contained approximately 300 gigabases of sequencing data and 80 million or so unique TCR sequences. A later genetic analysis took genome-wide SNP genotypes for about 65% of the roughly 670 donors and used that subset as a discovery cohort. Four to six DR-DQ haplotypes were handled as single units for association and clustering, since linkage in the cohort was strong. Every repertoire in the discovery cohort had been generated on one and the same sequencing platform. Among some 410 genotyped donors of the cohort, an average of approximately 240,000 unique TCR beta nucleotide sequences were sequenced per donor, 15% to 20% of them non-productive. The study used immunosequencing to profile the T cell repertoires of 600 to 850 subjects and linked those repertoires to cytomegalovirus serostatus. The genetic ancestry cluster associated with self-reported Caucasian donors included 65% to 90% of the approximately 410 genotyped donors. Rather than drawing on any new phenotypic data, the later analysis identified candidate immune exposures from TCR beta sequences and the way those sequences occurred across donors.

From cysteine to phenylalanine, the CDR3 is 14 amino acids long. The retained sequence is limited to the CDR3, 42 bases, with the frame set at the first base. Trimmed from V: 7 bases; trimmed from J: 10 bases; junction bases lacking a gene match: 10. CDR1 is given as LNHDA and CDR2 as SQIVND, both from the germline V gene (reference sequence). General findings and caveats noted by the study authors: V-gene and J-gene trimming of TCR beta chains was associated with a missense DCLRE1C variant in a later genetic analysis, and the association was replicated in an independent cohort. Presence/absence analyses assumed roughly uniform sequencing depth across donors, an assumption that may not hold. A later analysis reported that several top co-occurrence clusters appeared linked to parvovirus B19, influenza, CMV and Epstein-Barr virus. Because counts were too low, roughly 16 rarely observed V segments, including chromosome 9 orphons, were excluded from the earlier analysis of some 540 of the donors. The 87-base-pair reads could not distinguish some IMGT-functional V segments, including TRBV6-2 and TRBV6-3, so those segments were excluded. According to the authors, the approach could potentially be generalized to other disease states and immunological phenotypes. A later analysis found that most CMV-associated TCR beta chains appeared HLA-restricted, with HLA associations seemingly driven largely by CMV exposure. A group of highly shared sequence variants was considered likely to be a technical artifact of the sequencing pipeline. The only immune exposure information available for the cohort was CMV serostatus. Assigning TCR associations to individual alleles was difficult when HLA alleles, especially DR and DQ, strongly co-occurred. Because HLA typing was missing for some donors at each locus, association tests included only the typed subset. In an earlier analysis of 587 of the donors, most TCR beta V segments appeared in productive rearrangements about 87% or about 30% of the time, broadly matching IMGT annotations. Most TCR sequences were observed very rarely across donors, whereas some public TCRs were present in many individuals. In the study, around 150 TCR beta chains were listed as associated with cytomegalovirus. Three of the identified cytomegalovirus-associated TCR beta chains were confirmed in vitro to be specific for cytomegalovirus antigens. A later analysis found that TCR association rates varied across HLA loci, with DRB1 alleles showing the most associated TCRs and HLA-C alleles the fewest. A later analysis associated about 17,000 TCR beta sequences with specific HLA alleles at a false discovery rate of 0.05. Linkage disequilibrium might explain the correlated functional status among segregating V segments, but an unknown experimental factor could not be ruled out. In a later genetic analysis, fewer N-insertions in productive TCRs were reported among donors in an Asian-associated ancestry cluster than the roughly 700-donor mean. A further reported finding was that TCR beta sequences accurately predicted the HLA-A and HLA-B alleles for most subjects in the first cohort. Cytomegalovirus status was reported to be diagnosed by the classifier with high specificity and sensitivity in both the original and validation cohorts. In a later analysis, HLA-associated TCR beta chains were found to be more clonally expanded and to have lower generation probabilities than equally common non-associated chains. The cohort was sequenced for TCR beta chains only, and without alpha or paired-chain data the features that could be detected were limited.

The library was obtained by the immunoSEQ multiplex PCR assay. A mixture of 60 forward primers for TCR Vbeta segments and 13 reverse primers for TCR Jbeta segments was used in the multiplex PCR. The CDR3 region of rearranged TCR beta genes was amplified from genomic DNA by a multiplex PCR assay. Amplified TCR beta libraries were sequenced as 87-base-pair reads on the Illumina HiSeq System. Concerning the study's data processing: A later analysis counted some 80 million unique TCR beta chains across the approximately 700 repertoires, and 10 million to 11 million of these chains were shared by at least two donors. To remove PCR and sequencing errors, raw reads were error-corrected and collapsed into unique sequences using a nearest-neighbor algorithm that merged closely related sequences. Alignment of CDR3 sequences to IMGT reference sequences was used to assign V, D and J gene segments. For a sequence to be retained, a match of at least six nucleotides was required to both a V gene segment and a J gene segment. Rearrangements were called productive when the CDR3 lacked stop codons and stayed in frame with V and J; all others were non-productive. CDR3 was defined by IMGT convention, running from the second conserved V-encoded cysteine to the conserved J-encoded phenylalanine. The earlier analysis of approximately 500 of the donors excluded sequences that lacked an unambiguous match to a single V gene segment. An earlier analysis of a few hundred of the donors called V segments functional above 56.7% productive rearrangements and segregating when the between-donor standard deviation exceeded 5%. A statistical classification framework was developed to diagnose cytomegalovirus status using the catalog of TCR beta chain sequences. In a later analysis, V and J genes were assigned by comparing TCR nucleotide sequences against IMGT/GENE-DB human TR gene sequences. Using the TCRdist pipeline, a later analysis assigned CDR3 sequences along with most-parsimonious VDJ recombination scenarios. A later analysis defined each TCR beta chain by its CDR3 amino acid sequence plus V-gene family, and excluded reads lacking a unique V-gene family. A later analysis removed several hundred highly shared, low-generation-probability nucleotide sequences to deal with suspected cross-contamination and a sequencing artifact. In a later analysis, a clonal expansion index for each public chain was calculated from normalized within-repertoire ranks of inferred template counts. In a later analysis, generation probabilities were computed with a VDJ recombination model fitted to out-of-frame rearrangements, and the resulting probabilities were checked against IGoR. Hypergeometric tests were used in a later analysis to score TCR-TCR, TCR-HLA and TCR-CMV co-occurrence, with a repertoire-size bias correction applied to the TCR pairs. False discovery rates were estimated in a later analysis by permuting HLA or CMV assignments 20 times. In a later analysis, co-occurring TCRs were grouped using DBSCAN, with TCRdist sequence similarity added in when clustering inside HLA-allele-positive subsets. Co-occurrence clustering excluded repertoires with fewer than 30,000 or more than 120,000 public chains, plus five with anomalous nucleotide sharing. This is the immuneACCESS table as TCRdb keeps it, with only in-frame sequences that have V and J called. A part of the clones is gone; compared with another copy, unresolved V genes explain less than half, and the rest is unexplained. V, J and clone size reflect that table, while D and trimming were determined from the DNA. The sample includes approximately 170,000 clones, with over 65% observed a single time. In total, the top ten clones hold about 2.5% of the sample.

The cohort comprised some 680 healthy bone marrow donors. Cohort members were all nominally healthy when sampled, although unrecorded immune exposures were likely present. The donor was CMV seropositive and was included in the group of around 300 seropositive cohort members. A peripheral blood sample was provided by each donor, and peripheral blood mononuclear cells were used for TCR beta sequencing. Genomic DNA extraction from the blood cell samples was performed with the Qiagen DNeasy Blood Extraction Kit. The V and J genes are TRBV19 and TRBJ1-6; TRBD1 aligns with 7 central bases. The sequencing sample was made of PBMCs. This receptor was obtained from a woman aged 40-49 years in good health and CMV-seropositive. The nucleotide sequence reads TGTGCCAGTACCCACCCAGGGGGTGAATCACCCCTCCACTTT. This codes for CASTHPGGESPLHF.